The 10 T cell receptor beta chains in this list originate from one sample, sequenced in a study of blood T cell repertoires in COVID-19. Sequencing used immunoSEQ multiplex PCR; TCRdb keeps in-frame clones, though not all of them. The repertoire holds about 120,000 clones, with about 87% as singletons. The sample taken for sequencing was peripheral blood. These TCRs come from a woman aged 45-65 years with acute or convalescent COVID-19.

The chain employs TRBV7-8 and TRBJ2-3; D may be TRBD1 (6 bases). Trimming pared 3 bases from V and 5 bases from J, leaving 21 bases between. Germline CDR1 is SGHVS and CDR2 is FQNEAQ. CDR3 length: 17 amino acids. The CDR3 region is CASSFRRDIQGKDTQYF. For the CDR3, the DNA is TGTGCCAGCAGCTTTCGACGAGACATACAGGGAAAAGATACGCAGTATTTT.

The genes are TRBV2 and TRBJ1-5; D might be TRBD1 (5 bases). The CDR3 spans 15 residues. The V gene lost 4 bases and the J gene lost 4 bases, with 14 bases spanning the gap. Germline V gene sequence: CDR1 SNHLY, CDR2 FYNNEI. CDR3 in amino acids: CASSGGGSTNQPQHF. CDR3 nucleotides: TGTGCCAGCAGTGGGGGCGGCAGTACTAATCAGCCCCAGCATTTT.

V and J are TRBV28 and TRBJ1-2; D ambiguous. Germline values: CDR1 MDHEN, CDR2 SYDVKM. The CDR3 spans 14 residues. V shed 2 bases and J shed 3 bases, with 10 bases lying between them. The CDR3 sequence is CASSLVMAHYGYTF. Written as DNA, the CDR3 is TGTGCCAGCAGTTTAGTTATGGCCCACTATGGCTACACCTTC.

This chain's CDR3 is CASSSGATEAFF. CDR3 sequence (DNA): TGTGCCAGCAGTTCAGGTGCCACTGAAGCTTTCTTT. V is TRBV12-3 or TRBV12-4 and J is TRBJ1-1, with unresolved D. With 4 bases removed from V and 4 bases from J, the gap between germline ends came to 7 bases. This CDR3 contains 12 residues.

V and J are TRBV19 and TRBJ1-1, with D perhaps matching TRBD1 (6 bases). Trimming stripped 6 bases from V and 6 bases from J, with 11 bases between. The CDR3 is 12 residues long. CDR1 is LNHDA and CDR2 is SQIVND in the germline V gene (reference sequence). In DNA, the CDR3 is TGTGCCAGTAGAGTACAGGGATCTGAAGCTTTCTTT. Protein: CASRVQGSEAFF.

The chain combines TRBV5-1 with TRBJ1-1; a weak D match, TRBD1 (6 bases). The CDR3 contains 16 residues. V lost 0 bases, J lost 2 bases, and 14 bases lay in between. From germline, CDR1 is SGHRS and CDR2 YFSETQ. CDR3 sequence (DNA): TGCGCCAGCAGCTTGGGTGGGGGCGAAGGAAACACTGAAGCTTTCTTT. This encodes CASSLGGGEGNTEAFF.

The rearrangement uses TRBV5-1 and TRBJ2-5; 7 nucleotides line up with TRBD2. Germline V gives CDR1 SGHRS, CDR2 YFSETQ. CDR3 length: 17 residues. V was clipped by 0 bases and J by 5 bases; unmatched bases: 13. CDR3 in DNA: TGCGCCAGCAGCTTGGAGGGGCTAGCGGCGGCCGGCGAGACCCAGTACTTC. It encodes CASSLEGLAAAGETQYF. Full variable domain (outside the CDR3, taken from reference TRBV5-1 and TRBJ2-5): KAGVTQTPRYLIKTRGQQVTLSCSPISGHRSVSWYQQTPGQGLQFLFEYFSETQRNKGNFPGRFSGRQFSNSRSEMNVSTLELGDSALYLCASSLEGLAAAGETQYFGPGTRLLVL.

The rearrangement joins TRBV6-5 to TRBJ2-7, with D tentatively TRBD1 (6 bases). Between the trimmed V and J ends, which lost 7 bases and 4 bases, there was a span of 11 bases. The germline gives CDR1 MNHEY, CDR2 SVGAGI. The CDR3 covers 12 residues. CDR3 DNA: TGTGCCAGCACGGGAACAGGGTACGAGCAGTACTTC. Protein: CASTGTGYEQYF.

This chain joins TRBV5-1 and TRBJ1-1; D gene ambiguous. The CDR3 runs 14 residues. V was shortened by 4 bases and J by 1 base, with 11 bases between the two germline ends. Germline lookup yields CDR1 SGHRS and CDR2 YFSETQ. The CDR3 region is CASSPSVQNTEAFF. Here the CDR3 DNA reads TGCGCCAGCAGCCCCTCGGTCCAGAACACTGAAGCTTTCTTT.

V gene TRBV5-4 combines with J gene TRBJ1-3, with 11 positions matching TRBD1. The V segment lost 2 bases and the J segment 4 bases; nucleotides outside the gene matches: 2. Germline CDR1 and CDR2: SGHNT and YYREEE (reference sequence). The CDR3 has 15 residues. CDR3 residues: CASSFGQGAGNTIYF. CDR3 bases: TGTGCCAGCAGCTTCGGACAGGGGGCAGGAAACACCATATATTTT.